Listed below are T cell receptor beta chains from one sample, sequenced in a study of monozygotic twins with inflammatory bowel disease. TCRdb re-called the 5' RACE reads and shows each CDR3 protein once, DNA omitted. Its clone listing holds 310,000 or so distinct CDR3 sequences. The material sequenced was blood. The receptors come from a human donor with ulcerative colitis or Crohn's disease, or a healthy co-twin of an affected twin (not recorded which). The CDR3 runs from the conserved cysteine through the conserved F or W. The order of the fields is V gene, J gene, CDR3 protein.

V gene: TRBV13
J gene: TRBJ2-7
CDR3 protein: CASSRSGTAYEQYF

V gene: TRBV4-1
J gene: TRBJ2-2
CDR3 protein: CASSQDLGAGELFF

V gene: TRBV27
J gene: TRBJ2-3
CDR3 protein: CASSPQSGREGSRDF

V gene: TRBV29-1
J gene: TRBJ1-1
CDR3 protein: CSVEENRAMNTEAFF

V gene: TRBV5-1
J gene: TRBJ2-7
CDR3 protein: CASSGDRGYEQYF

V gene: TRBV25-1
J gene: TRBJ2-3
CDR3 protein: CASSDVVNRAGFPDTQYF

V gene: TRBV28
J gene: TRBJ1-1
CDR3 protein: CASSFSGTANTEAFF

V gene: TRBV29-1
J gene: TRBJ1-1
CDR3 protein: CSVEGAAGESMNTEAFF

V gene: TRBV5-1
J gene: TRBJ1-4
CDR3 protein: CASGQGQSNEKLFF

V gene: TRBV27
J gene: TRBJ2-7
CDR3 protein: CASSSLLSGGTSSYEQYF

V gene: TRBV7-9
J gene: TRBJ2-5
CDR3 protein: CASSLSLVATQYF

V gene: TRBV3-1
J gene: TRBJ1-4
CDR3 protein: CASSPGTGGRHFNEKLFF

V gene: TRBV25-1
J gene: TRBJ2-5
CDR3 protein: CASSPTQGSFEETQYF

V gene: TRBV12-3/TRBV12-4
J gene: TRBJ1-1
CDR3 protein: CASRPGRFEAFF

V gene: TRBV9
J gene: TRBJ2-1
CDR3 protein: CASTPAGENEQFF

V gene: TRBV20-1
J gene: TRBJ1-5
CDR3 protein: CSARQAHSNQLQHF

V gene: TRBV7-9
J gene: TRBJ2-3
CDR3 protein: CASSMQWATQYF

V gene: TRBV7-9
J gene: TRBJ2-7
CDR3 protein: CASSSTRVFYEQYF

V gene: TRBV9
J gene: TRBJ1-3
CDR3 protein: CASSVGGGGGNTIYF

V gene: TRBV11-2
J gene: TRBJ2-1
CDR3 protein: CASSPQAGGSYNEQFF

V gene: TRBV29-1
J gene: TRBJ2-1
CDR3 protein: CSVGGGLTYNEQFF

V gene: TRBV28
J gene: TRBJ2-7
CDR3 protein: CASKLAGVFYEQYF

V gene: TRBV7-9
J gene: TRBJ2-1
CDR3 protein: CASSSGAYNEQFF

V gene: TRBV20-1
J gene: TRBJ2-7
CDR3 protein: CSVRTGLREQYF

V gene: TRBV27
J gene: TRBJ2-2
CDR3 protein: CASSPVDRANTGELFF

V gene: TRBV4-1
J gene: TRBJ2-2
CDR3 protein: CASSQEGWMDTGELFF

V gene: TRBV18
J gene: TRBJ2-1
CDR3 protein: CASSPVHSGTYNEQFF

V gene: TRBV10-3
J gene: TRBJ2-5
CDR3 protein: CAISASQETQYF

V gene: TRBV12-3/TRBV12-4
J gene: TRBJ1-1
CDR3 protein: CASSTTGGLGWTEAFF

V gene: TRBV5-1
J gene: TRBJ1-1
CDR3 protein: CASSLGQHTEAFF

V gene: TRBV5-1
J gene: TRBJ2-1
CDR3 protein: CASSSGLAGGPGYNEQFF

V gene: TRBV5-1
J gene: TRBJ1-4
CDR3 protein: CASSSGQGGGMNEKLFF

V gene: TRBV12-3/TRBV12-4
J gene: TRBJ2-1
CDR3 protein: CASVPGGYNEQFF

V gene: TRBV20-1
J gene: TRBJ2-7
CDR3 protein: CSARLAVLQYEQYF

V gene: TRBV18
J gene: TRBJ1-1
CDR3 protein: CASSPQISLNTEAFF

V gene: TRBV7-2
J gene: TRBJ2-1
CDR3 protein: CASSTGGFYNEQFF

V gene: TRBV27
J gene: TRBJ2-7
CDR3 protein: CASSLSTASGDPYEQYF